This is a list of T cell receptor beta chains from one sample in a study of cytomegalovirus exposure and HLA in healthy donors. Clones were sequenced by immunoSEQ multiplex PCR, and TCRdb holds only the in-frame ones, with some missing. The sample yields approximately 210,000 clones, around 88% seen once. Sequences were obtained from PBMCs. These receptors were collected from a woman younger than 30 in good health and CMV-seronegative. CDR3s include the opening cysteine and the closing phenylalanine or tryptophan. Each record gives: clone size, J gene, V gene, D gene, CDR3 protein, CDR3 DNA. The D gene is left open where the match is weak. Only part of the rows carry a size: once, few, many, or a class if the clone is expanded.

abundance: -; j_gene: TRBJ1-5; v_gene: TRBV7-9; d_gene: TRBD1; CDR3aa: CASSLNTGGTQPQHF; CDR3nt: TGTGCCAGCAGCCTTAACACAGGGGGCACTCAGCCCCAGCATTTT
abundance: -; j_gene: TRBJ2-3; v_gene: TRBV6-1; d_gene: -; CDR3aa: CASSVLSGTDTQYF; CDR3nt: TGTGCCAGCAGTGTACTGTCCGGCACAGATACGCAGTATTTT
abundance: few; j_gene: TRBJ1-2; v_gene: TRBV27; d_gene: -; CDR3aa: CASSPQGNIDYGYTF; CDR3nt: TGTGCCAGCAGTCCACAGGGAAACATTGACTATGGCTACACCTTC
abundance: -; j_gene: TRBJ2-7; v_gene: TRBV5-4; d_gene: TRBD2; CDR3aa: CASSSTLVTSGIGYEQYF; CDR3nt: TGTGCCAGCAGCTCGACATTAGTGACTAGCGGGATAGGATACGAGCAGTACTTC
abundance: -; j_gene: TRBJ2-2; v_gene: TRBV30; d_gene: TRBD2; CDR3aa: CAWSAIRSTGGTGELFF; CDR3nt: TGTGCCTGGAGTGCGATCAGGTCCACGGGGGGCACCGGGGAGCTGTTTTTT
abundance: -; j_gene: TRBJ1-3; v_gene: TRBV11-1; d_gene: -; CDR3aa: CASSLMRGLSGNTIYF; CDR3nt: TGTGCCAGCAGCTTAATGCGGGGACTCTCTGGAAACACCATATATTTT
abundance: -; j_gene: TRBJ2-3; v_gene: TRBV7-9; d_gene: -; CDR3aa: CASSQGWQYF; CDR3nt: TGTGCCAGCAGCCAGGGGTGGCAGTATTTT
abundance: -; j_gene: TRBJ2-5; v_gene: TRBV28; d_gene: TRBD2; CDR3aa: CASSLSGGGRETQYF; CDR3nt: TGTGCCAGCAGTCTAAGCGGGGGCGGGAGAGAGACCCAGTACTTC
abundance: -; j_gene: TRBJ1-1; v_gene: TRBV6-1; d_gene: -; CDR3aa: CASRGTPNTEAFF; CDR3nt: TGTGCCAGCAGGGGGACACCGAACACTGAAGCTTTCTTT
abundance: -; j_gene: TRBJ2-7; v_gene: TRBV14; d_gene: TRBD2; CDR3aa: CASSLGGGLYEQYF; CDR3nt: TGTGCCAGCAGCCTCGGGGGAGGGCTCTACGAGCAGTACTTC
abundance: -; j_gene: TRBJ1-1; v_gene: TRBV30; d_gene: -; CDR3aa: CARTPRRWTEAFF; CDR3nt: TGTGCCCGGACCCCGAGGAGGTGGACTGAAGCTTTCTTT
abundance: few; j_gene: TRBJ2-5; v_gene: TRBV19; d_gene: TRBD1; CDR3aa: CASSIIGQGQETQYF; CDR3nt: TGTGCCAGTAGTATTATTGGACAGGGCCAAGAGACCCAGTACTTC
abundance: -; j_gene: TRBJ2-5; v_gene: TRBV30; d_gene: TRBD2; CDR3aa: CAIGLAGGPLETQYF; CDR3nt: TGTGCTATCGGACTAGCGGGGGGGCCATTGGAGACCCAGTACTTC
abundance: -; j_gene: TRBJ1-1; v_gene: TRBV11-3; d_gene: TRBD1; CDR3aa: CASSLGQGMSTEAFF; CDR3nt: TGTGCCAGCAGCCTTGGACAGGGGATGAGCACTGAAGCTTTCTTT
abundance: -; j_gene: TRBJ1-5; v_gene: TRBV19; d_gene: TRBD1; CDR3aa: CASRPLTGNSNQPQHF; CDR3nt: TGTGCCAGTAGACCTTTGACAGGGAATAGCAATCAGCCCCAGCATTTT
abundance: -; j_gene: TRBJ2-1; v_gene: TRBV30; d_gene: TRBD1; CDR3aa: CAWSDRGSYEQFF; CDR3nt: TGTGCCTGGAGCGACAGGGGATCTTATGAGCAGTTCTTC
abundance: -; j_gene: TRBJ1-1; v_gene: TRBV5-1; d_gene: TRBD1; CDR3aa: CASSSQPTGDTEAFF; CDR3nt: TGCGCCAGCAGCTCACAGCCTACAGGGGACACTGAAGCTTTCTTT
abundance: -; j_gene: TRBJ2-3; v_gene: TRBV23-1; d_gene: -; CDR3aa: CASSQSAPGGYADTQYF; CDR3nt: TGCGCCAGCAGTCAATCGGCGCCCGGAGGTTACGCAGATACGCAGTATTTT
abundance: -; j_gene: TRBJ2-7; v_gene: TRBV11-2; d_gene: -; CDR3aa: CASSFPGRGSPLYEQYF; CDR3nt: TGTGCCAGCAGCTTTCCCGGGCGGGGAAGCCCCCTCTACGAGCAGTACTTC
abundance: -; j_gene: TRBJ2-1; v_gene: TRBV19; d_gene: -; CDR3aa: CATSITTTRGQFF; CDR3nt: TGTGCCACCTCTATCACTACGACGCGGGGGCAGTTCTTC
abundance: -; j_gene: TRBJ1-1; v_gene: TRBV13; d_gene: TRBD1; CDR3aa: CASSSPRQGNTEAFF; CDR3nt: TGTGCCAGCAGCTCCCCACGACAGGGGAACACTGAAGCTTTCTTT
abundance: -; j_gene: TRBJ2-2; v_gene: TRBV2; d_gene: -; CDR3aa: CASSETTTGELFF; CDR3nt: TGTGCCAGCAGTGAAACTACTACCGGGGAGCTGTTTTTT
abundance: few; j_gene: TRBJ1-2; v_gene: TRBV6-5; d_gene: -; CDR3aa: CASSYSGQGNYGYTF; CDR3nt: TGTGCCAGCAGTTACTCGGGGCAGGGGAACTATGGCTACACCTTC
abundance: -; j_gene: TRBJ1-3; v_gene: TRBV9; d_gene: -; CDR3aa: CASSGGQFGNTIYF; CDR3nt: TGTGCCAGCAGCGGGGGGCAATTTGGAAACACCATATATTTT
abundance: -; j_gene: TRBJ1-3; v_gene: TRBV30; d_gene: -; CDR3aa: CAWRTDGNTIYF; CDR3nt: TGTGCCTGGAGAACTGATGGAAACACCATATATTTT
abundance: -; j_gene: TRBJ2-1; v_gene: TRBV6-4; d_gene: -; CDR3aa: CASTHEAGFNEQFF; CDR3nt: TGTGCCAGCACCCATGAGGCAGGGTTCAATGAGCAGTTCTTC
abundance: -; j_gene: TRBJ1-1; v_gene: TRBV9; d_gene: TRBD1; CDR3aa: CASSPQGTEAFF; CDR3nt: TGTGCCAGCAGCCCACAGGGGACTGAAGCTTTCTTT
abundance: -; j_gene: TRBJ2-3; v_gene: TRBV6-6; d_gene: TRBD2; CDR3aa: CASRYSGGSTDTQYF; CDR3nt: TGTGCCAGCAGGTATAGCGGGGGGAGCACAGATACGCAGTATTTT
abundance: -; j_gene: TRBJ2-7; v_gene: TRBV5-4; d_gene: TRBD2; CDR3aa: CASSSGGTTIYEQYF; CDR3nt: TGTGCCAGCAGCTCGGGGGGGACTACTATCTACGAGCAGTACTTC
abundance: -; j_gene: TRBJ1-5; v_gene: TRBV4-1; d_gene: -; CDR3aa: CASSQFPGGNQPQHF; CDR3nt: TGCGCCAGCAGCCAATTTCCGGGGGGAAATCAGCCCCAGCATTTT
abundance: -; j_gene: TRBJ1-1; v_gene: TRBV12-5; d_gene: -; CDR3aa: CASGLAGTLDGGVAFF; CDR3nt: TGTGCTAGTGGTTTGGCCGGAACTCTGGACGGAGGGGTTGCTTTCTTT
abundance: once; j_gene: TRBJ2-7; v_gene: TRBV5-4; d_gene: TRBD2; CDR3aa: CASSLAGLAGAEGQYF; CDR3nt: TGTGCCAGCAGCTTGGCGGGTCTAGCGGGGGCGGAGGGGCAGTACTTC
abundance: -; j_gene: TRBJ1-4; v_gene: TRBV4-1; d_gene: TRBD1; CDR3aa: CASSPLTGKREKLFF; CDR3nt: TGCGCCAGCAGCCCCTTGACAGGGAAAAGGGAAAAACTGTTTTTT
abundance: once; j_gene: TRBJ1-3; v_gene: TRBV7-9; d_gene: -; CDR3aa: CASSPATGRDF; CDR3nt: TGTGCCAGCAGCCCCGCCACAGGGAGGGATTTT
abundance: once; j_gene: TRBJ2-2; v_gene: TRBV2; d_gene: -; CDR3aa: CASMGQGRGAGELFF; CDR3nt: TGTGCCAGCATGGGGCAGGGGAGAGGCGCCGGGGAGCTGTTTTTT
abundance: -; j_gene: TRBJ2-4; v_gene: TRBV27; d_gene: TRBD2; CDR3aa: CASSRGGATKNIQYF; CDR3nt: TGTGCCAGCAGTCGGGGGGGGGCAACCAAAAACATTCAGTACTTC
abundance: -; j_gene: TRBJ1-1; v_gene: TRBV7-3; d_gene: -; CDR3aa: CASSLELRMSRNTEAFF; CDR3nt: TGTGCCAGCAGTTTGGAACTCAGGATGAGTAGGAACACTGAAGCTTTCTTT
abundance: -; j_gene: TRBJ1-1; v_gene: TRBV6-5; d_gene: TRBD1; CDR3aa: CASSYQGGPEAFF; CDR3nt: TGTGCCAGCAGTTACCAGGGGGGTCCTGAAGCTTTCTTT
abundance: -; j_gene: TRBJ2-5; v_gene: TRBV6-1; d_gene: -; CDR3aa: CASITSEGSGETQYF; CDR3nt: TGTGCCAGCATCACGTCGGAGGGCTCAGGGGAGACCCAGTACTTC
abundance: -; j_gene: TRBJ2-2; v_gene: TRBV15; d_gene: TRBD2; CDR3aa: CATSRDQAGAGDTGELFF; CDR3nt: TGTGCCACCAGCAGAGATCAAGCGGGAGCGGGAGACACCGGGGAGCTGTTTTTT
abundance: -; j_gene: TRBJ2-5; v_gene: TRBV7-7; d_gene: -; CDR3aa: CASSQGTLKETQYF; CDR3nt: TGTGCCAGCAGCCAGGGGACGCTAAAAGAGACCCAGTACTTC
abundance: -; j_gene: TRBJ1-2; v_gene: TRBV21-1; d_gene: -; CDR3aa: CASSKRDRDNHSNYGYTF; CDR3nt: TGTGCCAGCAGCAAAAGGGACCGGGACAACCATTCTAACTATGGCTACACCTTC
abundance: -; j_gene: TRBJ2-3; v_gene: TRBV5-1; d_gene: TRBD1; CDR3aa: CASSLSYRDRDTDTQYF; CDR3nt: TGCGCCAGCAGCTTGTCCTACCGGGACAGAGACACAGATACGCAGTATTTT
abundance: -; j_gene: TRBJ1-1; v_gene: TRBV10-2; d_gene: -; CDR3aa: CASSEDRRREVGRNTEAFF; CDR3nt: TGCGCCAGCAGTGAAGACCGGCGCAGGGAGGTAGGGAGGAACACTGAAGCTTTCTTT
abundance: -; j_gene: TRBJ1-1; v_gene: TRBV4-2; d_gene: -; CDR3aa: CASSREERNTEAFF; CDR3nt: TGTGCCAGCAGCCGAGAAGAGAGGAACACTGAAGCTTTCTTT
abundance: few; j_gene: TRBJ1-1; v_gene: TRBV2; d_gene: -; CDR3aa: CASSEISPGALNTEAFF; CDR3nt: TGTGCCAGCAGTGAAATATCTCCAGGGGCTTTGAACACTGAAGCTTTCTTT
abundance: -; j_gene: TRBJ1-1; v_gene: TRBV2; d_gene: TRBD1; CDR3aa: CASRTGQGDTEAFF; CDR3nt: TGTGCCAGCAGAACAGGACAGGGGGATACTGAAGCTTTCTTT
abundance: -; j_gene: TRBJ2-1; v_gene: TRBV6-1; d_gene: -; CDR3aa: CASSPVGQFF; CDR3nt: TGTGCCAGCAGTCCGGTTGGGCAGTTCTTC
abundance: -; j_gene: TRBJ2-7; v_gene: TRBV30; d_gene: TRBD1; CDR3aa: CAWSDNRGLLRYEQYF; CDR3nt: TGTGCCTGGAGTGACAACAGGGGGCTCCTTAGGTACGAGCAGTACTTC
abundance: -; j_gene: TRBJ1-3; v_gene: TRBV13; d_gene: TRBD1; CDR3aa: CASSSGDRDSGNTIYF; CDR3nt: TGTGCCAGCAGCTCAGGGGACAGAGACTCTGGAAACACCATATATTTT
abundance: -; j_gene: TRBJ2-5; v_gene: TRBV5-4; d_gene: -; CDR3aa: CASSLEAWGEVETQYF; CDR3nt: TGTGCCAGCAGCTTGGAAGCGTGGGGGGAAGTAGAGACCCAGTACTTC
abundance: -; j_gene: TRBJ1-6; v_gene: TRBV10-3; d_gene: -; CDR3aa: CATWPSSYNSPLHF; CDR3nt: TGTGCCACCTGGCCCAGCTCCTATAATTCACCCCTCCACTTT
abundance: -; j_gene: TRBJ1-4; v_gene: TRBV19; d_gene: -; CDR3aa: CASSIGGGANEKLFF; CDR3nt: TGTGCCAGTAGTATAGGGGGCGGCGCTAATGAAAAACTGTTTTTT
abundance: -; j_gene: TRBJ2-7; v_gene: TRBV11-2; d_gene: TRBD2; CDR3aa: CASSAGTSGYEQYF; CDR3nt: TGTGCCAGCAGCGCCGGGACTAGCGGATACGAGCAGTACTTC
abundance: -; j_gene: TRBJ2-3; v_gene: TRBV5-1; d_gene: TRBD1; CDR3aa: CASSLDRGTDTQYF; CDR3nt: TGCGCCAGCAGCTTGGACAGGGGAACAGATACGCAGTATTTT
abundance: -; j_gene: TRBJ2-1; v_gene: TRBV27; d_gene: TRBD2; CDR3aa: CASSRIGLAESSYNEQFF; CDR3nt: TGTGCCAGCAGTCGAATTGGACTAGCGGAAAGCTCCTACAATGAGCAGTTCTTC
abundance: -; j_gene: TRBJ2-3; v_gene: TRBV27; d_gene: TRBD2; CDR3aa: CASSAFGGAATDTQYF; CDR3nt: TGTGCCAGCAGTGCTTTCGGGGGGGCTGCAACAGATACGCAGTATTTT